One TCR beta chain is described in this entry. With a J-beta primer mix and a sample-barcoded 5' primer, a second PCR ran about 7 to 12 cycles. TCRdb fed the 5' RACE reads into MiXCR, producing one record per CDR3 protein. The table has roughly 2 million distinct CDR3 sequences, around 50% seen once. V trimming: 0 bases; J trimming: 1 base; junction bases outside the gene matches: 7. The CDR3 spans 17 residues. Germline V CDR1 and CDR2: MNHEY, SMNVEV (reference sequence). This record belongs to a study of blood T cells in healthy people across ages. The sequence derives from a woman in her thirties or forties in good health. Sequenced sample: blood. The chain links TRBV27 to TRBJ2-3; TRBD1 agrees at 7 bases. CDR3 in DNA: TGTGCCAGCAGTTTATCGAGACAGGGTAGGGGCACAGATACGCAGTATTTT. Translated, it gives CASSLSRQGRGTDTQYF.